The source of this T cell receptor (beta chain) is a study of blood T cell repertoires in COVID-19. Overall study: Some COVID-19 samples were acute and others convalescent; all came from the United States, Italy and Spain. PBMCs, B-cell-depleted T cells, or T cells were the source of the cDNA or gDNA that made up the material.

In the original analysis: From reference gene primer amplification, estimates of nucleated cell counts were derived. The method was immunoSEQ multiplex PCR; TCRdb's version includes in-frame clones alone and lacks a portion of them. V and J calls and clone size are those listed in that table; D and trimming were worked out from the DNA. The sample lists under 200,000 clones; just over 85% were seen once. Germline lookup yields CDR1 MGHRA and CDR2 YSYEKL. The CDR3 covers 15 residues. V dropped 3 bases and J dropped 3; count of bases not matched to a gene: 7. This rearrangement joins TRBV4-1 to TRBJ1-2; 7 bases match TRBD1. This clonotype was sampled from a man in his forties or fifties with active or convalescent COVID-19. Sequencing input: peripheral blood. The CDR3 coding sequence is TGCGCCAGCAGCCAGCCGGACAGGTCGGACTATGGCTACACCTTC. This translates into CASSQPDRSDYGYTF.